The rows below give T cell receptor beta chains drawn from one sample of a study of identical twins. TCRdb reanalysed the 5' RACE reads using MiXCR and keeps one entry per CDR3 protein. The sample has some 590,000 distinct CDR3 sequences, 9.6% seen once. These same data were also listed under a study on yellow fever vaccine responses in identical twins.

The specimen was PBMCs. The source is a woman in her late teens or twenties in good health. Both conserved end residues are part of each CDR3. Fields, in order: V gene, D gene, J gene, clone size, CDR3 DNA, CDR3 protein. The D gene is left open where the match is weak. Some rows mark clone size as missing; the rest say once, few, many or name a class of expanded clone.

TRBV19	TRBD1	TRBJ2-3	many	TGTGCCAGTAGTCCAACAGGGGCAGATACGCAGTATTTT	CASSPTGADTQYF
TRBV6-2/TRBV6-3	-	TRBJ2-1	-	TGTGCCAGCACCTTACAGGGGGGGCCTTCAAATGAGCAGTTCTTC	CASTLQGGPSNEQFF
TRBV6-5	TRBD1	TRBJ2-7	-	TGTGCCAGCAGTTACCGGGGGACAGGGATCTACGAGCAGTACTTC	CASSYRGTGIYEQYF
TRBV20-1	-	TRBJ2-2	-	TGCAGTGCTAGAGCCCCCGGGACACCACTTAACACCGGGGAGCTGTTTTTT	CSARAPGTPLNTGELFF
TRBV19	-	TRBJ2-1	-	TGTGCCACCGGATCGATCGGCTACAATGAGCAGTTCTTC	CATGSIGYNEQFF
TRBV9	TRBD1	TRBJ2-3	few	TGTGCCAGCAGCAAAACACACCCCGGGACAGGGTTCACAGATACGCAGTATTTT	CASSKTHPGTGFTDTQYF
TRBV4-3	TRBD1	TRBJ2-5	many	TGCGCCAGCAGCCGACGACAGGGGGTTGGGGAGACCCAGTACTTC	CASSRRQGVGETQYF
TRBV12-3/TRBV12-4	-	TRBJ2-2	-	TGTGCCACTAGGGCGGTGGGAGGCACCGGGGAGCTGTTTTTT	CATRAVGGTGELFF
TRBV10-2	-	TRBJ2-1	many	TGCGCCAGCAGTGAGTCTTTGGGACCGCGGAGATACAATGAGCAGTTCTTC	CASSESLGPRRYNEQFF
TRBV6-5	-	TRBJ2-5	-	TGTGCCAGCAGTTACTCGCTTCTGGATAGCCCAGGGGTCTACTTC	CASSYSLLDSPGVYF
TRBV28	TRBD2	TRBJ2-1	many	TGTGCCAGCTCCTCCCCGGGACTAGCGGGAAATGAGCAGTTCTTC	CASSSPGLAGNEQFF
TRBV12-3/TRBV12-4	-	TRBJ2-1	-	TGTGCCAGCTATATAGGACAGGAGCAGTTCTTC	CASYIGQEQFF
TRBV24-1	-	TRBJ2-2	few	TGTGCCACCAGTGCTGCAGGGACGAACACCGGGGAGCTGTTTTTT	CATSAAGTNTGELFF
TRBV7-8	TRBD2	TRBJ2-7	few	TGTGCCAGCAGCTTAGCCAGGCGGGGGGAACTTTACGAGCAGTACTTC	CASSLARRGELYEQYF